Listed here are 13 T cell receptor beta chains from one sample, sequenced in a study of CD8+ T cells in alopecia areata. Described treatment: oral pan-JAK inhibitor, 5-10 mg twice daily. RNA was isolated and reverse transcribed to cDNA, the sequencing template. Repertoires were generated with immunoSEQ multiplex PCR, while TCRdb's copy carries only in-frame clones and drops some. Of around 170,000 clones listed, 45% to 60% are singletons. Sequencing was performed on CD8+ T cells sorted from blood, taken between weeks 51 and 54, from a patient treated with tofacitinib. These receptors all come from a human donor with alopecia areata.

There are a few counts of this clone. This chain connects TRBV9 to TRBJ2-5; 14 positions agree with TRBD2. This CDR3 comprises 17 residues. CDR1 and CDR2 (germline): SGDLS, YYNGEE. V was clipped by 3 bases and J by 4 bases; unmatched bases: 8. The CDR3 is CASSAGTSGGLGETQYF. CDR3 nucleotide sequence: TGTGCCAGCAGCGCCGGGACTAGCGGGGGTTTAGGAGAGACCCAGTACTTC.

This clone was seen only once. The genes are TRBV11-2 and TRBJ2-1; 11 nucleotides match TRBD2. From germline, CDR1 is SGHAT and CDR2 FQNNGV. The CDR3 runs to 15 residues. After removal of 5 bases from V and 1 base from J, the junction contained 1 base not matched to a gene. The CDR3 DNA sequence: TGTGCCAGCAGCGGACTAGCGGGTTCCTACAATGAGCAGTTCTTC. Translation: CASSGLAGSYNEQFF.

The rearrangement joins TRBV30 to TRBJ1-5, with a possible D match to TRBD1 (6 bases). The CDR3 loop spans 12 amino acids. CDR1 GTSNPN and CDR2 SVGIG come from the germline V gene (reference sequence). V gave up 0 bases and J gave up 11 bases, with 11 bases separating them. The CDR3 reads CAWSVTRGAQHF. The DNA for the CDR3 is TGTGCCTGGAGTGTCACGAGGGGGGCCCAGCATTTT.

This clone came up a few times. This chain connects TRBV29-1 to TRBJ1-5, with D tentatively TRBD1 (6 bases). The CDR3 length is 14 residues. Trimming took off 7 bases at V and 9 bases at J, with 22 bases between the two ends. Germline lookup yields CDR1 SQVTM and CDR2 ANQGSEA. The CDR3: CSAAGGEGELPQHF. CDR3 DNA sequence: TGCAGCGCCGCCGGGGGCGAAGGGGAGCTGCCCCAGCATTTT.

The chain employs TRBV9 and TRBJ2-6; 8 nucleotides line up with TRBD1. The CDR3 extends over 17 amino acids. The germline CDR1 and CDR2 sequences are SGDLS and YYNGEE. The junction had 10 bases not matched to a gene; V was cut back by 4 bases and J by 4 bases. The CDR3 sequence is CASSPFQGAGGANVLTF. DNA for the CDR3: TGTGCCAGCAGCCCTTTCCAGGGGGCGGGAGGGGCCAACGTCCTGACTTTC.

The chain is built from TRBV7-2 and TRBJ1-1; TRBD1 might be the D (6 bases). This CDR3 has 16 residues. CDR1 and CDR2 (germline): SGHTA, FQGNSA. The V and J ends lost 6 bases and 4 bases respectively, with 21 bases between them. CDR3 DNA: TGTGCCAGCAGTCTAATTGGGGGCGGCGGGTCCACTGAAGCTTTCTTT. It codes for CASSLIGGGGSTEAFF.

This clone was detected a few times. The chain couples TRBV13 to TRBJ1-2; no definite D call. The CDR3 runs 12 residues. The germline V gene encodes CDR1 PRHDT and CDR2 FYEKMQ (reference sequence). Trimming cost V 6 bases and J 7 bases, with 12 bases left between them. The CDR3: CASRSPPRGYTF. In DNA, the CDR3 is TGTGCCAGCAGGTCTCCCCCGCGTGGCTACACCTTC.

The chain carries TRBV14 and TRBJ2-1; 8 nucleotides line up with TRBD1. Looked up from germline, CDR1 is SGHDN and CDR2 is FVKESK. The CDR3 runs to 16 residues. The junction had 9 bases not matched to a gene; V was cut back by 3 bases and J by 5 bases. CDR3 in DNA: TGTGCCAGCAGCCAGGCGACAGGGGTAAGGGACAATGAGCAGTTCTTC. This sequence encodes CASSQATGVRDNEQFF.

This clone was seen a few times. The chain has TRBV6-4 and TRBJ2-5, with 11 bases lining up with TRBD2. The CDR3 spans 15 residues. Germline-derived CDR1 and CDR2 are MRHNA and SNTAGT. Trimming removed 6 bases from V and 2 bases from J; junction bases left unmatched: 5. The CDR3 region is CASSEVAGGQETQYF. The DNA for the CDR3 is TGTGCCAGCAGCGAAGTAGCGGGGGGGCAAGAGACCCAGTACTTC.

The rearrangement links TRBV11-2 to TRBJ2-5; 7 bases are shared with TRBD1. J was trimmed by 11 bases and V by 1 base; bases with no gene match: 13. Germline V gene sequence: CDR1 SGHAT, CDR2 FQNNGV. The CDR3 runs 15 residues. The CDR3 sequence is CASSLVGTAATRQYF. CDR3 in DNA: TGTGCCAGCAGCTTAGTAGGGACAGCAGCGACGAGGCAGTACTTC. The variable domain in full, completed from reference TRBV11-2 and TRBJ2-5, reads EAGVAQSPRYKIIEKRQSVAFWCNPISGHATLYWYQQILGQGPKLLIQFQNNGVVDDSQLPKDRFSAERLKGVDSTLKIQPAKLEDSAVYLCASSLVGTAATRQYFGPGTRLLVL.

In this sample, this clone turned up a few times. The chain is built from TRBV25-1 and TRBJ2-6; D is possibly TRBD1 (5 bases). The V gene's germline CDR1 is MGHDK and CDR2 SYGVNS. CDR3 size: 17 residues. V lost 5 bases and J 0 bases, leaving 14 bases between the germline ends. CDR3 loop: CASSRTKASSGANVLTF. CDR3 nucleotides: TGTGCCAGCAGTAGGACAAAGGCCAGCTCTGGGGCCAACGTCCTGACTTTC.

This clone was found a few times. V usage is TRBV29-1 and J usage is TRBJ2-3; D not resolved. CDR1 and CDR2 (germline): SQVTM, ANQGSEA. Trimming removed 4 bases from V and 6 bases from J, with 8 bases in between. The length of the CDR3 is 11 residues. The CDR3 region is CSVVPLDTQYF. CDR3 nucleotides: TGCAGCGTTGTACCCTTGGATACGCAGTATTTT.

This chain links TRBV13 with TRBJ2-7; the D gene is possibly TRBD1 (5 bases). The germline CDR1 and CDR2 sequences are PRHDT and FYEKMQ (reference sequence). The CDR3 is 14 amino acids. V was shortened by 0 bases and J by 2 bases, with 8 bases between the two germline ends. In nucleotides, the CDR3 is TGTGCCAGCAGCTTAGGACAGGCCCCCTACGAGCAGTACTTC. This sequence encodes CASSLGQAPYEQYF.